This T cell receptor (beta chain) came from a study of shared clonotypes between healthy human individuals. Study-wide results and caveats: Larger richness was generally estimated for naive than memory subsets.

A note on this clone: Its target is not known.

Produced via immunoSEQ multiplex PCR; TCRdb's table is partial and in-frame only. The table has over 800,000 clones, 90% to 95% seen once. Naivety among CD8 cells was defined by CD45RO negativity and positive CCR7 selection, thereby excluding terminally differentiated effector memory CD45RA+ cells. Losses at the gene ends were 4 bases for V and 5 bases for J; bases not matched to a gene: 7. CDR1 is MNHNS and CDR2 is SASEGT in the germline V gene. CDR3 length: 15 residues. The TCR originated in a man aged 25-45 years in good health. The specimen sequenced was naive CD8+ T cells sorted from blood. This rearrangement joins TRBV6-1 to TRBJ2-2; 7 bases fit TRBD2. In DNA form, the CDR3 reads TGTGCCAGCAGTGTACCGGGAGGTGAGACCGGGGAGCTGTTTTTT. Translating gives CASSVPGGETGELFF.